The present T cell receptor (beta chain) was sequenced within a study of T cell changes during pregnancy in multiple sclerosis. The method was immunoSEQ multiplex PCR; TCRdb's version includes in-frame clones alone and lacks a portion of them. Among approximately 73,000 clones, approximately 90% were seen once, and the ten largest hold around 0.2%. This CDR3 is built from 15 residues. Trimming removed 7 bases from V and 0 bases from J, with 13 bases in between. Germline loops: CDR1 SNHLY, CDR2 FYNNEI. The receptor comes from a female donor with multiple sclerosis, enrolled in a pregnancy study. Specimen: CD4+ T cells from peripheral blood mononuclear cells, collected before pregnancy. This chain joins TRBV2 and TRBJ1-3; maybe TRBD1 (6 bases). The CDR3: CASNGNRDSGNTIYF. The CDR3, as DNA: TGTGCCAGCAACGGAAACAGGGACTCTGGAAACACCATATATTTT.